This TCR beta chain comes out of a study of CD8 T cells in ankylosing spondylitis. One entry per CDR3 protein, called by TCRdb with MiXCR from the 5' RACE reads. Here the sample spans hundreds of thousands of distinct CDR3 sequences, about 11% being singletons. Study conclusions and caveats: The study identified a TCR beta motif of several highly homologous variants that appeared characteristic of ankylosing spondylitis blood.

The CDR3 contains 16 residues. V dropped 4 bases and J dropped 0; count of bases not matched to a gene: 9. Germline CDR1 is SGHDT and CDR2 is YYEEEE. Only a few counts were recorded for this clonotype. Its antigen is unknown. The source of this sequence is a male donor with ankylosing spondylitis. Sequencing used blood, either unsorted or a sorted T cell fraction (not recorded which). This chain links TRBV5-6 with TRBJ2-5, with 7 bases lining up with TRBD1. The CDR3 region has the DNA TGTGCCAGCAGCACCCAGACAGGGTCCAACCAAGAGACCCAGTACTTC. Amino acids: CASSTQTGSNQETQYF.